These 2 T cell receptor beta chains were sequenced from one sample in a study of blood T cells in healthy people across ages. The second PCR ran roughly 6 to 11 cycles with a sample-barcoded 5' primer and J-beta primers. TCRdb processed the 5' RACE reads anew with MiXCR; each CDR3 protein has one entry. Of approximately 800,000 distinct CDR3 sequences in the sample, about 62% were seen once. The sample taken for sequencing was blood. Receptors originate from a man aged 30 to 45 in good health.

The chain is built from TRBV6-5 and TRBJ2-1; TRBD1 or TRBD2 may be the D gene (5 bases each). Germline-derived CDR1 and CDR2 are MNHEY and SVGAGI. The CDR3 length is 16 residues. Trimming pared 4 bases from V and 2 bases from J, leaving 15 bases between. CDR3 in DNA: TGTGCCAGCAGTTTACGACGAGGGGTGGCCTACAATGAGCAGTTCTTC. Translating it yields CASSLRRGVAYNEQFF.

Here the CDR3 DNA reads TGCAGTGCTAGGGGGACTAGCGGCACAGATACGCAGTATTTT. The encoded protein is CSARGTSGTDTQYF. The chain has TRBV20-1 and TRBJ2-3; 10 positions agree with TRBD2. Germline CDR1 is DFQATT and CDR2 is SNEGSKA (reference sequence). The CDR3 sequence is 14 residues long. The trim removed 3 bases at V and 1 base at J, leaving 1 base unmatched.